The sequence of this T cell receptor (beta chain) was determined in a study of beta chain features in type 1 diabetes. Study results and limitations: Among patients with Type 1 diabetes, TCRB CDR3s were moderately but significantly shorter in every one of the four CD4+ subsets.

Each population that was sorted was more than 95% pure. Points on this clone: Antigen: not known.

Sequencing targeted expressed TCRB transcripts, as all isolated RNA had been reverse transcribed. Only in-frame clones appear in the TCRdb table, and some are missing; sequencing was by immunoSEQ multiplex PCR. The table records more than 550,000 clones, over 12% of them present only once. This CDR3 is built from 14 residues. Trimming took off 2 bases at V and 7 bases at J, with 12 bases between the two ends. Germline assignment: CDR1 SGHTA and CDR2 FQGNSA. This sequence was found in a man aged 18 to 35 with type 1 diabetes. This chain links TRBV7-2 with TRBJ2-1, with no clear D. The material sequenced was naive CD4+ T cells from blood. The CDR3 nucleotides read TGTGCCAGCAGCTTAATGGGGTTTGAGAATGAGCAGTTCTTC. This gives the protein CASSLMGFENEQFF.